This T cell receptor beta chain was recorded in a study of blood T cell repertoires in COVID-19. On the study more broadly: Sites in the United States, Italy and Spain provided acute and convalescent COVID-19 samples. The analysed material was cDNA or gDNA that came from T cells, B-cell-depleted T cells, or PBMCs.

The CDR3 covers 15 residues. Trimming took off 2 bases at V and 0 bases at J, with 8 bases between the two ends. CDR1 and CDR2 (germline): LGHDT, YNNKEL (reference sequence). As handled by the study authors: Reference gene primers were amplified, and this amplification served to estimate nucleated cell counts. Method: immunoSEQ multiplex PCR; TCRdb's copy keeps in-frame clones and lacks some. V, J and clone size derive from that table, while D and trimming were established from the DNA sequence. This sample has 250,000 to 300,000 clones, with 75% to 90% found just once. The origin of this receptor is a woman aged 30 to 39 with active or convalescent COVID-19. This chain joins TRBV3-1 (or the pseudogene TRBV3-2) and TRBJ1-5, with D tentatively TRBD1 (5 bases). Sequenced: peripheral blood. Here the CDR3 DNA reads TGTGCCAGCAGCCAATCAGGGTCTAGCAATCAGCCCCAGCATTTT. Translating gives CASSQSGSSNQPQHF.